The 6 T cell receptor beta chains presented below share a single source sample, sequenced in a study of regulatory T cells in long-lasting Graves disease. The time point: persistent/refractory GD, antithyroid drugs over 5 years with positive TRAb. PBMC-extracted RNA yielded the TCR library. Both iRepertoire HTBI primers and Arm-PCR of CDR3 regions were used to build the TCR beta libraries. TCRdb used MiXCR to reprocess the multiplex PCR reads, holding one entry per CDR3 protein. Of 400,000 or so distinct CDR3 sequences listed, 23% were seen once; the top ten hold about 27%. The material was peripheral blood mononuclear cells (PBMCs), obtained when the disease was refractory, from a patient treated with antithyroid drugs. The source is a female donor with Graves disease.

This clonotype was found many times. The V call is TRBV2, the J call TRBJ1-2; D gene ambiguous. Germline V gene data show CDR1 as SNHLY and CDR2 as FYNNEI. There are 14 residues in the CDR3. The ends were cut back, 1 base at V and 3 bases at J, with 9 bases in the middle. The CDR3 region is CASSEERVHYGYTF. The CDR3, as DNA: TGTGCCAGCAGTGAAGAAAGGGTTCACTATGGCTACACCTTC.

CDR3 in DNA: TGCGCCAGCCTCCCGGGGGCTAGCGGAACGAACACCGGGGAGCTGTTTTTT. This gives the protein CASLPGASGTNTGELFF. The rearrangement joins TRBV5-1 to TRBJ2-2; a possible D gene is TRBD2 (7 bases). This CDR3 contains 17 residues. Germline V gives CDR1 SGHRS, CDR2 YFSETQ. V was shortened by 7 bases and J by 0 bases, with 19 bases between the two germline ends.

DNA for the CDR3: TGTGCCAGCAGTTCGCCGGGACTAGCGGGAGGGTCCTACGAGCAGTACTTC. The encoded protein is CASSSPGLAGGSYEQYF. The chain has TRBV6-9 and TRBJ2-7; 16 bases line up with TRBD2. This CDR3 is built from 17 residues. Per the germline V gene, CDR1 is MNHGY and CDR2 is SVAAGI. The ends lost 4 bases at V and 1 base at J; junction bases unmatched: 4.

Regarding this clonotype: Given a much more abundant clone one base away, this may be a read error. The V call is TRBV6-1, the J call TRBJ1-2, with a weak D call TRBD1 (6 bases). The CDR3 sequence is 12 residues long. Looked up from germline, CDR1 is MNHNS and CDR2 is SASEGT. CDR3: CASSAGDYGCTF. The CDR3 DNA follows: TGTGCCAGCAGTGCAGGGGACTATGGCTGCACCTTC.

For this clonotype: Because it lacks the conserved phenylalanine or tryptophan at the end, this CDR3 is likely a read error. The gene calls are TRBV10-3 and TRBJ2-5; D not certain. The CDR3 extends over 11 amino acids. CDR1 is ENHRY, CDR2 SYGVKD, per germline. V was clipped by 2 bases and J by 5 bases, with 3 bases between them. DNA of the CDR3: TGTGCCATCAGTGAGGGGGAGACCCAGTACCTC. This gives the protein CAISEGETQYL.

This clonotype was detected ten times or more. The chain's CDR3 is CSAPTTFLPEQYF. Written as DNA, the CDR3 is TGCAGTGCCCCTACTACATTCCTTCCCGAGCAGTACTTC. The rearrangement joins TRBV20-1 to TRBJ2-7; D call uncertain. CDR1 and CDR2 from the germline V gene are DFQATT and SNEGSKA (reference sequence). CDR3 size: 13 residues. The V end lost 6 bases, the J end lost 6 bases, and 18 bases lay between the germline ends.